What follows are 14 T cell receptor beta chains derived from one specimen sequenced in a study of T-cell memory formation after mild COVID-19. TCRdb analysed the 5' RACE reads with MiXCR anew, one entry per CDR3 protein. The table has around 370,000 distinct CDR3 sequences, roughly 21% seen once; the top ten hold roughly an eighth. What was sequenced was PBMCs or a T cell subset sorted from them (not recorded which). Source of these receptors: an adult woman who had mild COVID-19 (a few samples of this study predate the infection). Cell type and time point are not known.

J is TRBJ1-5 and V is TRBV20-1; perhaps TRBD1 as D (5 bases). Trimming cost V 2 bases and J 4 bases, with 15 bases left between them. CDR1 and CDR2 from the germline V gene are DFQATT and SNEGSKA (reference sequence). The CDR3 loop spans 15 amino acids. CDR3 region: CSARPTTQGNQPQHF. In DNA, the CDR3 is TGCAGTGCTAGACCGACCACGCAGGGAAATCAGCCCCAGCATTTT.

The chain has TRBV6-2 or TRBV6-3 and TRBJ2-6; 11 bases map to TRBD1. Germline V gives CDR1 MNHEY, CDR2 SVGEGT. The CDR3 loop spans 17 amino acids. Trimming removed 4 bases from V and 4 bases from J; junction bases left unmatched: 6. CDR3 amino acids: CASSFRTGGSGANVLTF. CDR3 coding DNA: TGTGCCAGCAGTTTCAGGACAGGGGGCTCCGGGGCCAACGTCCTGACTTTC.

The chain couples TRBV30 to TRBJ2-1, with D tentatively TRBD2 (6 bases). This CDR3 region has 18 residues. The germline V gene has CDR1 GTSNPN and CDR2 SVGIG (reference sequence). The V end was cut by 6 bases, the J end by 9 bases, with 33 bases between. CDR3 coding DNA: TGTGCCTGCCAACCCGTGACCGAAAAACGTCGGGGGTATGGTGAGCAGTTCTTC. Amino acids: CACQPVTEKRRGYGEQFF.

The CDR3 is CASSLGADSEQFF. The CDR3 DNA follows: TGTGCCAGCAGCTTAGGAGCCGATAGTGAGCAGTTCTTC. The V gene is TRBV7-9, the J gene TRBJ2-1; no definite D call. Germline V gives CDR1 SEHNR, CDR2 FQNEAQ (reference sequence). V lost 1 base and J 9 bases, leaving 10 bases between the germline ends. The CDR3 runs to 13 residues.

In its sample, this clonotype was seen a few times. The chain combines TRBV20-1 with TRBJ2-7, with TRBD2 matching 8 bases. V gave up 6 bases and J gave up 0 bases; unmatched junction bases: 10. Germline V gene data show CDR1 as DFQATT and CDR2 as SNEGSKA (reference sequence). CDR3 length equals 15 residues. The CDR3 DNA follows: TGCAGTGCATCAGGAGCGGGAGCTTTCTCCTACGAGCAGTACTTC. Protein: CSASGAGAFSYEQYF.

The V call is TRBV23-1, the J call TRBJ1-5; D not certain. Being an ORF, TRBV23-1 has a function that is uncertain. V shed 0 bases and J shed 0 bases, with 9 bases lying between them. This CDR3 has 16 residues. DNA for the CDR3: TGCGCCAGCAGTCAATCGCCAAGACATAGCAATCAGCCCCAGCATTTT. Translation gives CASSQSPRHSNQPQHF.

The table lists this clonotype with a few counts. V usage is TRBV19 and J usage is TRBJ2-1; TRBD1 aligns across 8 bases. V lost 5 bases and J lost 4; bases outside the gene matches: 7. Per germline, CDR1 LNHDA and CDR2 SQIVND (reference sequence). The CDR3 sequence is 15 residues long. This CDR3 reads CASSSPRGPYNEQFF. CDR3 nucleotide sequence: TGTGCCAGTAGTTCGCCCAGGGGGCCTTACAATGAGCAGTTCTTC.

V usage is TRBV6-2 or TRBV6-3 and J usage is TRBJ1-5; 7 bases fit TRBD1. Germline CDR1 MNHEY, CDR2 SVGEGT. J lost 7 bases, V lost 0 bases, and 6 bases had no gene match. The length of the CDR3 is 15 residues. DNA for the CDR3: TGTGCCAGCAGTTACTCAAAGGGGGCGAAACAGCCCCAGCATTTT. Translation: CASSYSKGAKQPQHF.

This clonotype was observed a handful of times. CDR3 sequence reads: CASSPLREGYEQYF. The CDR3 DNA reads as TGTGCCAGCTCCCCCCTGCGGGAGGGCTACGAGCAGTACTTC. This chain links TRBV18 with TRBJ2-7; 9 bases match TRBD2. This CDR3 is built from 14 residues. Trimming took 6 bases from V and 3 from J; bases not matched to a gene: 6. Germline CDR1 and CDR2: KGHSH and LQKENI.

DNA for the CDR3: TGTGCCAGCAGCCGCATGGAGCAGTACGAGCAGTACTTC. It yields the protein CASSRMEQYEQYF. The chain couples TRBV7-6 to TRBJ2-7; D remains unclear. The CDR3 covers 13 residues. V gave up 5 bases and J gave up 4 bases, with 12 bases separating them. The V gene's germline CDR1 is SGHVS and CDR2 FNYEAQ.

This chain links TRBV20-1 with TRBJ1-1; TRBD1 matches 8 bases. Per the germline V gene, CDR1 is DFQATT and CDR2 is SNEGSKA (reference sequence). V trimming: 4 bases; J trimming: 4 bases; junction bases outside the gene matches: 8. CDR3 length equals 14 residues. CDR3 protein: CSATNSGQGTEAFF. DNA for the CDR3: TGCAGTGCTACGAACAGCGGACAGGGCACTGAAGCTTTCTTT.

This clonotype was recorded a few times. The chain joins TRBV6-5 to TRBJ2-1; TRBD1 agrees at 10 bases. The CDR3 runs to 16 residues. V dropped 4 bases and J dropped 3; count of bases not matched to a gene: 6. Germline CDR1 MNHEY, CDR2 SVGAGI. DNA for the CDR3: TGTGCCAGCAGTTTGGGACAGGGGAGTGGCTACAATGAGCAGTTCTTC. Translating gives CASSLGQGSGYNEQFF.

Only a few counts were recorded for this clonotype. The CDR3 sequence is CASSRGTSAINEQFF. CDR3 bases: TGTGCCAGCAGCCGCGGGACTAGCGCGATCAATGAGCAGTTCTTC. The V gene is TRBV3-1, the J gene TRBJ2-1; TRBD2 agrees at 10 bases. With V trimmed by 4 bases and J by 6 bases, 6 bases remained unmatched. The CDR3 covers 15 residues. The germline gives CDR1 LGHDT, CDR2 YNNKEL (reference sequence).

This clonotype was found a few times. The rearrangement links TRBV6-2 or TRBV6-3 to TRBJ2-1; D perhaps matches TRBD2 (5 bases). This CDR3 comprises 12 residues. From germline, CDR1 is MNHEY and CDR2 SVGEGT. V lost 4 bases, J lost 10 bases, and 11 bases lay in between. For the CDR3, the DNA is TGTGCCAGCAGTTCGTGGGAGCGCGAGCAGTTCTTC. Encoded protein: CASSSWEREQFF.